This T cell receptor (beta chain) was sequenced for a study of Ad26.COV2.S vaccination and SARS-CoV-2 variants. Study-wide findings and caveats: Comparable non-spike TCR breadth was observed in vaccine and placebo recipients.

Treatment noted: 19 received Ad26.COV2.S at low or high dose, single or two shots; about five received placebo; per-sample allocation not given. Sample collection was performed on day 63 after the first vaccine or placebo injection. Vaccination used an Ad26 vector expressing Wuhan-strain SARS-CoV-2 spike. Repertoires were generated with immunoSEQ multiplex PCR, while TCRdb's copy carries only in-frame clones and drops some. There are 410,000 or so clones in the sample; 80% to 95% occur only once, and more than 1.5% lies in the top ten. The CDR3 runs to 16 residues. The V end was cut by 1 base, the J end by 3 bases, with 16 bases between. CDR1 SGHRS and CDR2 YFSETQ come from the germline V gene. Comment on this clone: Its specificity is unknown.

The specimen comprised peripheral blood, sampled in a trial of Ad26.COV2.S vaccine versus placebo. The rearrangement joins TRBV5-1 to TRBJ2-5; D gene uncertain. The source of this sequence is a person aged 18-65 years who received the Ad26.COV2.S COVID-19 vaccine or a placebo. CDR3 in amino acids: CASSLLRAGGEETQYF. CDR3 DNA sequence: TGCGCCAGCAGCTTGTTAAGGGCAGGCGGAGAAGAGACCCAGTACTTC.